Sequencing of this T cell receptor (beta chain) was carried out in a study of T-cell reconstitution after alpha-beta-depleted transplantation in children. This clonotype has just a few counts. Unique molecular identifiers tagged the TCRbeta library. TCRdb reanalysed the PCR reads using MiXCR and keeps one entry per CDR3 protein. Among about 360,000 distinct CDR3 sequences, about 14% were seen once, and the ten largest hold around 4%. Sequences were derived from PBMCs, sampled from the stem cell graft. This receptor was obtained from a human donor who donated a stem cell graft to a child with Fanconi anemia.

The CDR3, as DNA: TGTGCCAGCAGCCATACAAAGGAACCTTTCTACGAGCAGTACTTC. Its protein is CASSHTKEPFYEQYF. This sequence joins TRBV9 and TRBJ2-7, with D unclear. This CDR3 is built from 15 residues. V was clipped by 4 bases and J by 3 bases, with 17 bases between them. Germline CDR1 reads SGDLS; CDR2 reads YYNGEE.